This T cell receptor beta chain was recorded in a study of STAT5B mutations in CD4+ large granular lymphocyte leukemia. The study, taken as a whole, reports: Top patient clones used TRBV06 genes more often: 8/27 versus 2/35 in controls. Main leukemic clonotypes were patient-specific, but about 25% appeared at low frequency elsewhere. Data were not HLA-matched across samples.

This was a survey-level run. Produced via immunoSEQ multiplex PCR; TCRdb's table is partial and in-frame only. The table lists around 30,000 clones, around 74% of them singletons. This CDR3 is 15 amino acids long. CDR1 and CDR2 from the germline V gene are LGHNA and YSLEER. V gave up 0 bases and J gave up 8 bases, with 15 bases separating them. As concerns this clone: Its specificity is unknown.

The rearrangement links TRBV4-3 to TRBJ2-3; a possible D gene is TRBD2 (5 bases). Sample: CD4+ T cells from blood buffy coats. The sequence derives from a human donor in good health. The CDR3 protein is CASSQDDRTAGTQYF. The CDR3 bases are TGCGCCAGCAGCCAAGATGATAGGACGGCGGGTACGCAGTATTTT.